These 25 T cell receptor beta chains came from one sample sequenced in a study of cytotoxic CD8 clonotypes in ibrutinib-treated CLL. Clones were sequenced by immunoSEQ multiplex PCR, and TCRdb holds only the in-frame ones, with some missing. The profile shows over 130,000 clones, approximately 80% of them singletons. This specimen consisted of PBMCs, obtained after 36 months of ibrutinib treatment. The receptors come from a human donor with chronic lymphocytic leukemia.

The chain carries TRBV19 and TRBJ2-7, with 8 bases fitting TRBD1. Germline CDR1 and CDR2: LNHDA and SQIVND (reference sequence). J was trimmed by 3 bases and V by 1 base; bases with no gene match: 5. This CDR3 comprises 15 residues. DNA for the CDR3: TGTGCCAGTAGTATAGCCGGACAGGGCTTCTACGAGCAGTACTTC. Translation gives CASSIAGQGFYEQYF.

The CDR3 spells CASQPGGANVLTF. CDR3 sequence (DNA): TGTGCCAGCCAGCCCGGTGGGGCCAACGTCCTGACTTTC. The chain has TRBV7-2 and TRBJ2-6; no reliable D call. V was clipped by 8 bases and J by 3 bases, with 8 bases between them. This CDR3 has 13 residues. CDR1 and CDR2 (germline): SGHTA, FQGNSA.

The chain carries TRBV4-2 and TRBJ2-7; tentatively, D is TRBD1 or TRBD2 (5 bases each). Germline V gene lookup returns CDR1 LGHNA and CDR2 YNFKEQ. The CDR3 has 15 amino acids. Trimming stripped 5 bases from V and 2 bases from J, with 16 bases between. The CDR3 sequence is CASSLPRDGTYEQYF. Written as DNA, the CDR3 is TGTGCCAGCAGCTTACCCCGGGACGGAACCTACGAGCAGTACTTC.

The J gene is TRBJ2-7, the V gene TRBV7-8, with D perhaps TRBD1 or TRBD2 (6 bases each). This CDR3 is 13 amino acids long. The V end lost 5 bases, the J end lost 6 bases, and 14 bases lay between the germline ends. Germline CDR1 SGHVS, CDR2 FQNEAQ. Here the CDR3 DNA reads TGTGCCAGCAGCCGTCGGGGGACAATCGAGCAGTACTTC. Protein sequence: CASSRRGTIEQYF.

The CDR3 spells CASSPNRAGELFF. The CDR3, as DNA: TGTGCCAGCAGCCCGAACAGGGCCGGGGAGCTGTTTTTT. The chain joins TRBV11-2 to TRBJ2-2; the D gene is possibly TRBD1 (6 bases). Trimming took 5 bases from V and 6 from J, leaving 10 bases between them. From germline, CDR1 is SGHAT and CDR2 FQNNGV. CDR3 size: 13 residues. The full variable domain, rest sourced from reference TRBV11-2 and TRBJ2-2, is EAGVAQSPRYKIIEKRQSVAFWCNPISGHATLYWYQQILGQGPKLLIQFQNNGVVDDSQLPKDRFSAERLKGVDSTLKIQPAKLEDSAVYLCASSPNRAGELFFGEGSRLTVL.

The CDR3 here is CASSRQGQYGYTF. Written as DNA, the CDR3 is TGTGCCAGCAGCCGACAGGGCCAATATGGCTACACCTTC. The V and J genes are TRBV11-2 and TRBJ1-2; the match to TRBD1 covers 7 bases. The J segment lost 5 bases and the V segment lost 5 bases, leaving 5 bases of the junction unmatched. The CDR3 totals 13 residues. Germline V gene lookup returns CDR1 SGHAT and CDR2 FQNNGV. The full variable domain, completed using reference TRBV11-2 and TRBJ1-2, is EAGVAQSPRYKIIEKRQSVAFWCNPISGHATLYWYQQILGQGPKLLIQFQNNGVVDDSQLPKDRFSAERLKGVDSTLKIQPAKLEDSAVYLCASSRQGQYGYTFGSGTRLTVV.

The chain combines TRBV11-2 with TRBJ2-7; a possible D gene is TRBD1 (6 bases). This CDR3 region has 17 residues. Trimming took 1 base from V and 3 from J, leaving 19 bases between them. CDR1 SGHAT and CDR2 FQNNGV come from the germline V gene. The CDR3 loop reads CASSLGWGRSRSYEQYF. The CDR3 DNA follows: TGTGCCAGCAGCTTAGGTTGGGGGCGGTCCAGGAGCTACGAGCAGTACTTC. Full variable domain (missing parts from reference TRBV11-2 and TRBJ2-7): EAGVAQSPRYKIIEKRQSVAFWCNPISGHATLYWYQQILGQGPKLLIQFQNNGVVDDSQLPKDRFSAERLKGVDSTLKIQPAKLEDSAVYLCASSLGWGRSRSYEQYFGPGTRLTVT.

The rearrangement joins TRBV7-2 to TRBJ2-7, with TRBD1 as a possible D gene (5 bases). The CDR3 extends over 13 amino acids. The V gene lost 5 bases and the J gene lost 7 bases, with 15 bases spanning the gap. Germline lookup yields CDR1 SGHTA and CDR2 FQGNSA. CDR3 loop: CASSHRSLREQYF. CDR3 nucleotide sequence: TGTGCCAGCAGCCACAGGTCGCTGAGAGAGCAGTACTTC.

CDR3 region: CASSQRQAVGEKLFF. CDR3 nucleotide sequence: TGCGCCAGCAGCCAACGGCAGGCGGTCGGGGAAAAACTGTTTTTT. V usage is TRBV4-1 and J usage is TRBJ1-4; D is ambiguous. Looked up from germline, CDR1 is MGHRA and CDR2 is YSYEKL. The germline V and J ends were trimmed by 2 bases and 8 bases, with 15 bases remaining between them. The CDR3 is 15 residues long.

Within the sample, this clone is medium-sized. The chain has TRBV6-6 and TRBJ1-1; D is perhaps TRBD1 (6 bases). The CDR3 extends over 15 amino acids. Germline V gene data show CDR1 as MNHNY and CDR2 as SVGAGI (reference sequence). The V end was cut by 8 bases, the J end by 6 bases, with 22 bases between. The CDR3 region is CASGPNRAPAAEAFF. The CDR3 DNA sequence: TGTGCCAGCGGGCCTAACAGGGCCCCTGCGGCTGAAGCTTTCTTT.

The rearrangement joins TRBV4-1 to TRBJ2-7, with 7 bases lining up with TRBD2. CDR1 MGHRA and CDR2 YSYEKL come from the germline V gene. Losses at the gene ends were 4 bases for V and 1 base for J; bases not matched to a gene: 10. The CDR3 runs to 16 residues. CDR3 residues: CASSLGGRESSYEQYF. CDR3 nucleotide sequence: TGCGCCAGCAGCCTGGGAGGGAGGGAATCTTCCTACGAGCAGTACTTC.

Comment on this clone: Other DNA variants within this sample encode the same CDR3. The CDR3 here is CAWRGGSYEQYF. The CDR3 coding sequence is TGTGCCTGGAGAGGCGGATCCTACGAGCAGTACTTC. This chain connects TRBV30 to TRBJ2-7; unclear D gene. The CDR3 loop spans 12 amino acids. With 3 bases removed from V and 1 base from J, the gap between germline ends came to 7 bases. CDR1 and CDR2 (germline): GTSNPN, SVGIG (reference sequence).

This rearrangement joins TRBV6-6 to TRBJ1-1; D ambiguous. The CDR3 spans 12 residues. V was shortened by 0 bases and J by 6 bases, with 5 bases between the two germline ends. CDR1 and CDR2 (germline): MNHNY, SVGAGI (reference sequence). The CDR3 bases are TGTGCCAGCAGTTACTCTGGGTCTGAAGCTTTCTTT. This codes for CASSYSGSEAFF.

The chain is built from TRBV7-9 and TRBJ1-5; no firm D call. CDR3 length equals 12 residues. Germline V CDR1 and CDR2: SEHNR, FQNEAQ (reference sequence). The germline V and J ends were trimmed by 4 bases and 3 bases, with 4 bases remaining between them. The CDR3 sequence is CASSSYNQPQHF. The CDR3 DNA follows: TGTGCCAGCAGCTCTTACAATCAGCCCCAGCATTTT.

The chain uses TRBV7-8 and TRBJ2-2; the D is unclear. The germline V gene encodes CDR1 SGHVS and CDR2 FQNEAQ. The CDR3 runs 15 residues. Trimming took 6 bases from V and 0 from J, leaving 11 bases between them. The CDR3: CASRGKTANTGELFF. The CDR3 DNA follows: TGTGCCAGCAGGGGAAAAACAGCGAACACCGGGGAGCTGTTTTTT.

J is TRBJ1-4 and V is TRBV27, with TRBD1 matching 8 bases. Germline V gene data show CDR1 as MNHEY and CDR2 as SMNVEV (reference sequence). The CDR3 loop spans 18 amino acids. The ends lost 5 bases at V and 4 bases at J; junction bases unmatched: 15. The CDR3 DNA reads TGTGCCAGCAGTATTCTCCTTCGACCGGGACAGGTTAATGAAAAACTGTTTTTT. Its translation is CASSILLRPGQVNEKLFF.

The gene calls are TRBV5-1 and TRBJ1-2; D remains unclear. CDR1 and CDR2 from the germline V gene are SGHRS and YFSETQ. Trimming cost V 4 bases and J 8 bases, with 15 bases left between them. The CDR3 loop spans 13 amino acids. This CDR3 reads CASSPGRQNGYTF. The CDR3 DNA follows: TGCGCCAGCAGCCCTGGACGGCAGAACGGCTACACCTTC.

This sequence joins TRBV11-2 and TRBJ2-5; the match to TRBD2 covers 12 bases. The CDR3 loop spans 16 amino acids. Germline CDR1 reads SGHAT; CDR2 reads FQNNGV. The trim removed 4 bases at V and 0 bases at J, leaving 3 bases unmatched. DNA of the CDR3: TGTGCCAGCAGCTCCTGGACTAGCGGGGACCAAGAGACCCAGTACTTC. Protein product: CASSSWTSGDQETQYF.

The CDR3 bases are TGTGCCAGCAGCCCCGCCGACAGGGGATTTGGCTACACCTTC. This translates into CASSPADRGFGYTF. This chain links TRBV7-9 with TRBJ1-2; 8 bases align to TRBD1. V was pared by 5 bases and J by 7 bases, with 9 bases of the junction left unmatched. The CDR3 has 14 residues. Germline loops: CDR1 SEHNR, CDR2 FQNEAQ (reference sequence).

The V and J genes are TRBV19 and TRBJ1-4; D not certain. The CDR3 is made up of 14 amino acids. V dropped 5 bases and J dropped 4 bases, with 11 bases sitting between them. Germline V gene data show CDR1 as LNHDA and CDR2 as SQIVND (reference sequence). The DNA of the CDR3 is TGTGCCAGTAGTGCACTATGGGGTAATGAAAAACTGTTTTTT. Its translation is CASSALWGNEKLFF.

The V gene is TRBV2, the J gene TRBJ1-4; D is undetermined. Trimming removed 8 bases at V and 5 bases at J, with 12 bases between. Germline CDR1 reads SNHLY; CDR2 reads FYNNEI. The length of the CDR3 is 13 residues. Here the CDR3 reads CASRGVRNEKLFF. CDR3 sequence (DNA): TGTGCCAGCCGGGGAGTCCGAAATGAAAAACTGTTTTTT.

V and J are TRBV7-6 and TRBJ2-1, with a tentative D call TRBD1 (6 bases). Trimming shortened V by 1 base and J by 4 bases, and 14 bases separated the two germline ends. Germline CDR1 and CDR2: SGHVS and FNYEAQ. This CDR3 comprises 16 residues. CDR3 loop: CASSLGSAGEYNEQFF. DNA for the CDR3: TGTGCCAGCAGCTTAGGATCGGCAGGGGAGTACAATGAGCAGTTCTTC.

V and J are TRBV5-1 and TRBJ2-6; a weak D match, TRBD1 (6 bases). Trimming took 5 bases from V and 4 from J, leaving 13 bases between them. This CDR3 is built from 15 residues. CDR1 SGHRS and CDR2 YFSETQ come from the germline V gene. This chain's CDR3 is CASRQTGTGANVLTF. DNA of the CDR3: TGCGCCAGCAGACAAACAGGGACCGGGGCCAACGTCCTGACTTTC.

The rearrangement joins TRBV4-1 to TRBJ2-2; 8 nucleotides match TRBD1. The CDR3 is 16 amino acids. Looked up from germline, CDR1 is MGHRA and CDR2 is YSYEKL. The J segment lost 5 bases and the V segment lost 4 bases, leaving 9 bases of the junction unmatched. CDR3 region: CASSPRDRTSTGELFF. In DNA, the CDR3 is TGCGCCAGCAGCCCGAGGGACAGGACGTCGACCGGGGAGCTGTTTTTT.

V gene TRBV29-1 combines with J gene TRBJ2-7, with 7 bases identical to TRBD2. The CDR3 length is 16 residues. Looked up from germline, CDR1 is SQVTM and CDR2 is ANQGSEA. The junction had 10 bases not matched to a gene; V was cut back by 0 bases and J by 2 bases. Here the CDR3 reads CSVEESSSGSPYEQYF. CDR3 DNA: TGCAGCGTTGAAGAGAGCTCTAGCGGTTCCCCCTACGAGCAGTACTTC.